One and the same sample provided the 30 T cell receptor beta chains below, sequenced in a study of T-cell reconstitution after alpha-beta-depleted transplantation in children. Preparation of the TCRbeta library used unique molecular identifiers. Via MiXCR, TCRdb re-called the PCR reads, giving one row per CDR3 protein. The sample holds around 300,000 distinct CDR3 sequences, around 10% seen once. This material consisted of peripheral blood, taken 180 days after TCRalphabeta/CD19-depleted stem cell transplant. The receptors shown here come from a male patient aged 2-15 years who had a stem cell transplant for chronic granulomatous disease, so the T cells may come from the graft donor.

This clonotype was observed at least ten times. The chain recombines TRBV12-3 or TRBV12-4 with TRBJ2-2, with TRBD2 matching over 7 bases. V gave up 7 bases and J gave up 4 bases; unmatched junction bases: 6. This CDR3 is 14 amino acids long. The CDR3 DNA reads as TGTGCCAGCATTCTTCGACTAGCCACCGGGGAGCTGTTTTTT. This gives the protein CASILRLATGELFF.

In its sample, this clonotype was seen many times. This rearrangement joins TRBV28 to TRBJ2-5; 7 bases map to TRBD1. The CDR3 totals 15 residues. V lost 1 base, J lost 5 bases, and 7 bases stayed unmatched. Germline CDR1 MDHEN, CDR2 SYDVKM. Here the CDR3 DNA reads TGTGCCAGCAGTTTATATGCAGGGGACAGCGAGACCCAGTACTTC. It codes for CASSLYAGDSETQYF.

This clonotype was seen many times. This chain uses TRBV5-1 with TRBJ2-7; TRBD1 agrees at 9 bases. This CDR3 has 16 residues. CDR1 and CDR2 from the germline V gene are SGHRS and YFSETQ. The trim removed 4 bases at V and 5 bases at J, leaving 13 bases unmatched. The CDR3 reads CASSRISPGTGNEQYF. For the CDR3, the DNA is TGCGCCAGCAGCAGAATAAGTCCCGGGACAGGGAACGAGCAGTACTTC.

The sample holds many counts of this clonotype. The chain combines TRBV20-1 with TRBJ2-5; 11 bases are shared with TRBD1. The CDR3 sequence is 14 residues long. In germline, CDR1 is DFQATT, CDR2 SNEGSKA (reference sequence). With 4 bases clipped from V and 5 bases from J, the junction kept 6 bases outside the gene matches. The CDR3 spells CSATGQGAGETQYF. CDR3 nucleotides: TGCAGTGCTACTGGACAGGGGGCGGGGGAGACCCAGTACTTC.

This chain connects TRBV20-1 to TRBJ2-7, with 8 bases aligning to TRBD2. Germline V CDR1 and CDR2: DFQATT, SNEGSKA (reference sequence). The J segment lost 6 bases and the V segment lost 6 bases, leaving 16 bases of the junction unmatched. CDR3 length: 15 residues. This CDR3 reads CSASRGGRSGGEQYF. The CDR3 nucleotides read TGCAGTGCCAGTAGGGGCGGGAGGTCCGGGGGCGAGCAGTACTTC.

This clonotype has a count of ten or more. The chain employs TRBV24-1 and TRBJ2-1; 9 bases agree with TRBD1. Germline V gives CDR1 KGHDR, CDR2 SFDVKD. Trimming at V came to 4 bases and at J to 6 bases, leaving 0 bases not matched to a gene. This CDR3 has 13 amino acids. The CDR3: CATSETGGNEQFF. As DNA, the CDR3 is TGTGCCACCAGTGAGACAGGGGGCAATGAGCAGTTCTTC.

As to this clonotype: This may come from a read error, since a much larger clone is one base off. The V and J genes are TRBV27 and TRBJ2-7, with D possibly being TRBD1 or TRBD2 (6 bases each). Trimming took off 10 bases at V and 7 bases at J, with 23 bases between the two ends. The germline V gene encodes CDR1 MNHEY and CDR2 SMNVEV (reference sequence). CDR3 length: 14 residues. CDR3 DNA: TGTGCCAACAGCGCCGCGGAGGGGGTGGATGAGCAGTACTTC. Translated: CANSAAEGVDEQYF.

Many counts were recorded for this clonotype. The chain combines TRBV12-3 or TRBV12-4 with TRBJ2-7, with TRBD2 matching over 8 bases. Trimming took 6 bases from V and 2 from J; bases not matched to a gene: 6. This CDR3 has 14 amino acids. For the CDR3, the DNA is TGTGCCAGCAGACGAGCGGGGGCTCCCTACGAGCAGTACTTC. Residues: CASRRAGAPYEQYF.

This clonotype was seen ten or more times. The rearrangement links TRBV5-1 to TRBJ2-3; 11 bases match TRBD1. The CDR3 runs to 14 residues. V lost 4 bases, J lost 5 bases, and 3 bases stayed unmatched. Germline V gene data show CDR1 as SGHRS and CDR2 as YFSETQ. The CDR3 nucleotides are TGCGCCAGCAGCCTAGGGACAGGGGGAGATACGCAGTATTTT. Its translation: CASSLGTGGDTQYF.

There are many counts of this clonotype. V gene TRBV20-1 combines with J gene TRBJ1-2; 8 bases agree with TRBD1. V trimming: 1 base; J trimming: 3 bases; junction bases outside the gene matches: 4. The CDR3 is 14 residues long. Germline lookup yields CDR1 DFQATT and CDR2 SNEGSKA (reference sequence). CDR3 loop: CSARGTGYDYGYTF. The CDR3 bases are TGCAGTGCTAGAGGGACAGGGTATGACTATGGCTACACCTTC.

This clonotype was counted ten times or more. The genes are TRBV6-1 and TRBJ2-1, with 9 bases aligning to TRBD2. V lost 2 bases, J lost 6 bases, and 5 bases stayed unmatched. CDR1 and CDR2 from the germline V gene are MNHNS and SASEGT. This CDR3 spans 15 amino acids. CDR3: CASSEWGLASNEQFF. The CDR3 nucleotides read TGTGCCAGCAGTGAATGGGGACTAGCCTCCAATGAGCAGTTCTTC.

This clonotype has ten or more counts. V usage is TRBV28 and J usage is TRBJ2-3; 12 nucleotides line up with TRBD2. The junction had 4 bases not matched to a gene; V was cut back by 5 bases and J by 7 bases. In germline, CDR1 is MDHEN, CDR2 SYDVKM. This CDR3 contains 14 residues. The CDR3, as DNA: TGTGCCAGCAGTCGACTAGCGGGAGACCATACGCAGTATTTT. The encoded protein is CASSRLAGDHTQYF.

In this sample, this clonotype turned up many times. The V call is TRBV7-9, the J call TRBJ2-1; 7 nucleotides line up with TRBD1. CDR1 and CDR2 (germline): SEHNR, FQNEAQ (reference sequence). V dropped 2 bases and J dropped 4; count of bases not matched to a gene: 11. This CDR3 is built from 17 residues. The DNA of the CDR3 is TGTGCCAGCAGCTTATTTCGCCACGGGACAGAGTACAATGAGCAGTTCTTC. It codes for CASSLFRHGTEYNEQFF.

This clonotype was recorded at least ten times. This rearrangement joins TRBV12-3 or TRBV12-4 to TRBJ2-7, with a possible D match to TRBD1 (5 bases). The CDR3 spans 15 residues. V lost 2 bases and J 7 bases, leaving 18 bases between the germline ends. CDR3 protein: CASSLSLRAGREQYF. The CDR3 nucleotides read TGTGCCAGCAGTTTAAGTCTTAGGGCAGGGCGGGAGCAGTACTTC.

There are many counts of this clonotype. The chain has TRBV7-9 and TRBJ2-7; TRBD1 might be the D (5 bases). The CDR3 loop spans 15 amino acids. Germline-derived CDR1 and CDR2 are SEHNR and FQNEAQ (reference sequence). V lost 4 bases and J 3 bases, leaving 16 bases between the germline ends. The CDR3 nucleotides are TGTGCCAGCAGCTCAGGGTCGGGCCTCCTCTACGAGCAGTACTTC. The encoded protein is CASSSGSGLLYEQYF.

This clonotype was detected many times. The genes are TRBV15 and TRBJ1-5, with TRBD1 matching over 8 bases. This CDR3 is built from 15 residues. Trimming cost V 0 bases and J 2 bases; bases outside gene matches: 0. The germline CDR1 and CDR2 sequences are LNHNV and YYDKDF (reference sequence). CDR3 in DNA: TGTGCCACCAGCAGAGAGGGACAGGGCAATCAGCCCCAGCATTTT. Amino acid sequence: CATSREGQGNQPQHF.

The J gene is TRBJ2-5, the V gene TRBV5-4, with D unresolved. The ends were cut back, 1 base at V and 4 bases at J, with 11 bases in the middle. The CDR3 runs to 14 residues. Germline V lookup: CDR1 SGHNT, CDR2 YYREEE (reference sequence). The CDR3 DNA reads TGTGCCAGCAGCTTGATGCCTAGACGAGAGACCCAGTACTTC. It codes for CASSLMPRRETQYF. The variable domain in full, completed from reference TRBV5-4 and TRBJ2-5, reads ETGVTQSPTHLIKTRGQQVTLRCSSQSGHNTVSWYQQALGQGPQFIFQYYREEENGRGNFPPRFSGLQFPNYSSELNVNALELDDSALYLCASSLMPRRETQYFGPGTRLLVL.

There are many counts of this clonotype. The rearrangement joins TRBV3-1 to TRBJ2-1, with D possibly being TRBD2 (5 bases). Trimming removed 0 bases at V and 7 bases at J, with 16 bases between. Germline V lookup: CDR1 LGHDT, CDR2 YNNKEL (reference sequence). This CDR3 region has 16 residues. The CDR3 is CASSQDRASSSNEQFF. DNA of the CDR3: TGTGCCAGCAGCCAAGACCGGGCTAGCTCCTCGAATGAGCAGTTCTTC.

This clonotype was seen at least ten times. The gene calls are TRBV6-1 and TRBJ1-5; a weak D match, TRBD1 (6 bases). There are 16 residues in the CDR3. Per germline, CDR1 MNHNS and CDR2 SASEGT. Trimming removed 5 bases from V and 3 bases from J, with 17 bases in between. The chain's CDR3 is CASSLTGTWDNQPQHF. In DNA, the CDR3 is TGTGCCAGCAGTCTCACCGGGACATGGGACAATCAGCCCCAGCATTTT.

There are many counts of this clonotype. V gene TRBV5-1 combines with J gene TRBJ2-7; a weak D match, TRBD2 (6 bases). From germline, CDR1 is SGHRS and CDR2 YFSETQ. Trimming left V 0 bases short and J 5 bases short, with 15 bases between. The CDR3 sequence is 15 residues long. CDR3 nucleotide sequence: TGCGCCAGCAGCTTGGAAGGGCCGGGACTCAACGAGCAGTACTTC. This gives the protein CASSLEGPGLNEQYF.

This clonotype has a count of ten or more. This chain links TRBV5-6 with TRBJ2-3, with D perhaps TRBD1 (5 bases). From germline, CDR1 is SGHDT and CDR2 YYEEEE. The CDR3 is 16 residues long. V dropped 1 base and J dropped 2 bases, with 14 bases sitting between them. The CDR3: CASSLYGQFITDTQYF. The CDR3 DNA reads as TGTGCCAGCAGCTTGTACGGACAATTTATCACAGATACGCAGTATTTT.

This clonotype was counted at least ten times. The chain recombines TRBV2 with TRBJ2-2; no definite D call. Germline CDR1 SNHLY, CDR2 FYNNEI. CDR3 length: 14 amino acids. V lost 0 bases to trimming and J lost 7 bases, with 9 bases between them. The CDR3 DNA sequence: TGTGCCAGCAGTGAAGCGACCGTTCGCGGGGAGCTGTTTTTT. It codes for CASSEATVRGELFF.

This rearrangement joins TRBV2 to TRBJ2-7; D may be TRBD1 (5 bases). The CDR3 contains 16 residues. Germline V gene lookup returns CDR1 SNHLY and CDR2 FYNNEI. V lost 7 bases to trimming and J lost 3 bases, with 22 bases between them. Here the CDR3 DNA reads TGTGCCAGCATATGGAACAGGTCCACATTAGGCTACGAGCAGTACTTC. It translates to CASIWNRSTLGYEQYF.

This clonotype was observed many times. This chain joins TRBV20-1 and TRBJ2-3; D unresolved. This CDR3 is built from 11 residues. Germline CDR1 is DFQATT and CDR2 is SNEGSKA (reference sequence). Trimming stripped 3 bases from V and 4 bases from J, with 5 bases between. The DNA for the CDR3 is TGCAGTGCTAGTGGGGCAGATACGCAGTATTTT. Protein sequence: CSASGADTQYF.

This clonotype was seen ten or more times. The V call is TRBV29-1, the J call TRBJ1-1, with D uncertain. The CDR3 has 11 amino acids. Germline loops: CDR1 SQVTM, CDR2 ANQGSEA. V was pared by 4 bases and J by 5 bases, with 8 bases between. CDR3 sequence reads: CSVARGTEAFF. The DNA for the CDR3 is TGCAGCGTTGCTCGAGGGACTGAAGCTTTCTTT.

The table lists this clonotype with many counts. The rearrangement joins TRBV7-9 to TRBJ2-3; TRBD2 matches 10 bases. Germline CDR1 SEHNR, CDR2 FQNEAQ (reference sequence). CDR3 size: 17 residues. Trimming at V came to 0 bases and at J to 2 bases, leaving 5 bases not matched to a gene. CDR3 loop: CASSLAGLAEITDTQYF. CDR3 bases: TGTGCCAGCAGCTTAGCAGGACTAGCGGAAATCACAGATACGCAGTATTTT. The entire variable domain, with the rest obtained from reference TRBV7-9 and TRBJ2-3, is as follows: DTGVSQNPRHKITKRGQNVTFRCDPISEHNRLYWYRQTLGQGPEFLTYFQNEAQLEKSRLLSDRFSAERPKGSFSTLEIQRTEQGDSAMYLCASSLAGLAEITDTQYFGPGTRLTVL.

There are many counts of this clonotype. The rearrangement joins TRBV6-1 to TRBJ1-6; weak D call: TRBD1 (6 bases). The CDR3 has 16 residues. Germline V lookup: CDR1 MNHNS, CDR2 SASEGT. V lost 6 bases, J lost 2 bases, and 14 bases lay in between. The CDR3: CASRVSGTTYNSPLHF. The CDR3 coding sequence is TGTGCCAGCAGAGTAAGCGGGACAACCTATAATTCACCCCTCCACTTT.

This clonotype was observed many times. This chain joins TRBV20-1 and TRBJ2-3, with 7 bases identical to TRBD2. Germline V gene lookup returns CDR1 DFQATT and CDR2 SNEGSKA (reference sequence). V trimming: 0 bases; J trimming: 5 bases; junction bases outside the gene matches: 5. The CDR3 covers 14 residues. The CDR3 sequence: CSARDRTGGDTQYF. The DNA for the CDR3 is TGCAGTGCTAGAGATCGGACGGGGGGAGATACGCAGTATTTT.

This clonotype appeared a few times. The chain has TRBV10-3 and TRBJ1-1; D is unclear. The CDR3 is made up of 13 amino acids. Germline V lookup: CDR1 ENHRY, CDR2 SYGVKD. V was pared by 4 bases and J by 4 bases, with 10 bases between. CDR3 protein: CAISAGGSTEAFF. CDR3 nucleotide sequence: TGTGCCATCAGTGCCGGCGGATCCACTGAAGCTTTCTTT.

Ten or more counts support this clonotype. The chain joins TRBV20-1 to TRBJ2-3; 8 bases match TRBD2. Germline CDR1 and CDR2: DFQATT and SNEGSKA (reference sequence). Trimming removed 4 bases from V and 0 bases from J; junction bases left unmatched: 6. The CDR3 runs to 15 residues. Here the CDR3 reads CSAIWPSGSTDTQYF. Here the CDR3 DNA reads TGCAGTGCTATTTGGCCTAGCGGGAGCACAGATACGCAGTATTTT.